The sequence of this T cell receptor beta chain was determined in a study of CD8 T cells in Susac syndrome. Overall study results and limits: As the study acknowledged, the number of individuals who were part of its TCR sequencing and HLA analysis was relatively small.

Sequencing of TCR beta was carried out in blood CD8+ and CD4+ T cells. The TEMRA cells underwent FACS enrichment, while the CD8+ and CD4+ T cells underwent negative isolation. Details on this clonotype: The antigen remains undetermined.

Reverse transcription of 0.5 to 1 ug RNA was performed with random hexamers. TCR beta CDR3 was amplified by immunoSEQ covering 54 Vbeta and 13 Jbeta. TCRdb re-analysed the immunoSEQ multiplex PCR reads in MiXCR, keeping a single row per CDR3 protein. The repertoire holds roughly 150,000 distinct CDR3 sequences, with roughly 95% as singletons. Germline V lookup: CDR1 LNHNV, CDR2 YYDKDF (reference sequence). Trimming cost V 1 base and J 13 bases, with 27 bases left between them. The CDR3 runs 17 residues. The receptor's source is a human donor with multiple sclerosis. Sequencing was carried out using CD8+ T cells from PBMCs. The chain carries TRBV15 and TRBJ2-3; D may be TRBD2 (6 bases). The CDR3 protein is CATSRAGTGLGGDIEYF. The CDR3 DNA reads as TGTGCCACCAGCAGAGCGGGGACGGGACTCGGGGGTGATATAGAGTATTTT.